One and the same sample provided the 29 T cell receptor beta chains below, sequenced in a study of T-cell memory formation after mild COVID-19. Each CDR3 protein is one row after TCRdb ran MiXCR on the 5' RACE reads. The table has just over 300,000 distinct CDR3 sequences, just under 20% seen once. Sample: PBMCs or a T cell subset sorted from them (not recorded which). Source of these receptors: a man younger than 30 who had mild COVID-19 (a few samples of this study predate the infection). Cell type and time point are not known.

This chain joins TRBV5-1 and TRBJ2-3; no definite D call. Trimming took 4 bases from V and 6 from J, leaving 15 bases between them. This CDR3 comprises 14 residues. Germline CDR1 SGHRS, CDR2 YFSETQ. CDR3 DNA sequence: TGCGCCAGCAGCCCCTCCGCTGGCGCCGATACGCAGTATTTT. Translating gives CASSPSAGADTQYF.

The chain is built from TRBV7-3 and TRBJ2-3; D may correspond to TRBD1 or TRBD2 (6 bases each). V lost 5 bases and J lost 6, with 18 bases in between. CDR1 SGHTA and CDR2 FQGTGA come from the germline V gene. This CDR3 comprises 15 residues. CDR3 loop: CASSLGAAGLDTQYF. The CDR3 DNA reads TGTGCCAGCAGCCTGGGGGCCGCGGGATTGGATACGCAGTATTTT. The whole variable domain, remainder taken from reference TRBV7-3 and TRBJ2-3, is GAGVSQTPSNKVTEKGKYVELRCDPISGHTALYWYRQSLGQGPEFLIYFQGTGAADDSGLPNDRFFAVRPEGSVSTLKIQRTERGDSAVYLCASSLGAAGLDTQYFGPGTRLTVL.

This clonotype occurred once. CDR3 sequence (DNA): TGTGCCACCAGTGATTCCCTAACATTACTAGGGTCTGAAGCTTTCTTT. Its protein product is CATSDSLTLLGSEAFF. The chain carries TRBV24-1 and TRBJ1-1; the D is unclear. V lost 2 bases, J lost 6 bases, and 18 bases lay in between. CDR3 size: 16 residues. Germline V gene sequence: CDR1 KGHDR, CDR2 SFDVKD.

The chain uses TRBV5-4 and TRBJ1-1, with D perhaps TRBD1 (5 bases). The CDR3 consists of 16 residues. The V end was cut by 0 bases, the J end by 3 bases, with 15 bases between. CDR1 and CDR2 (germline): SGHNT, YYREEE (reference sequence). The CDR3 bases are TGTGCCAGCAGCTTGGGCGGGGGGTCCACGCACACTGAAGCTTTCTTT. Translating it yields CASSLGGGSTHTEAFF. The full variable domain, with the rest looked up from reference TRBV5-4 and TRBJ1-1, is ETGVTQSPTHLIKTRGQQVTLRCSSQSGHNTVSWYQQALGQGPQFIFQYYREEENGRGNFPPRFSGLQFPNYSSELNVNALELDDSALYLCASSLGGGSTHTEAFFGQGTRLTVV.

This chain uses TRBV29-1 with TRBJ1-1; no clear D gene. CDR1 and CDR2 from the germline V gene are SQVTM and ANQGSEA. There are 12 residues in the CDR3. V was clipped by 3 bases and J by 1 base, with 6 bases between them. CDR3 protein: CSVEEANTEAFF. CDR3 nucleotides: TGCAGCGTTGAGGAGGCGAACACTGAAGCTTTCTTT.

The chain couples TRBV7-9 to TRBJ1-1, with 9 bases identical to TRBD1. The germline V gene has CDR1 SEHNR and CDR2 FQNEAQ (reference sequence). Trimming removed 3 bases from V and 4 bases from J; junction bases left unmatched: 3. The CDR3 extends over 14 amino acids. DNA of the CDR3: TGTGCCAGCAGCTTCGGACAGGGGAGCACTGAAGCTTTCTTT. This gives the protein CASSFGQGSTEAFF.

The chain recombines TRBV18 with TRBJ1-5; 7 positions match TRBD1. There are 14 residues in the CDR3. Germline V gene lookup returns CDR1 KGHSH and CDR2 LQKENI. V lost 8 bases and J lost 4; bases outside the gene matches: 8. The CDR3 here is CASQSPGQNQPQHF. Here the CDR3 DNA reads TGTGCCAGCCAATCACCGGGACAGAATCAGCCCCAGCATTTT.

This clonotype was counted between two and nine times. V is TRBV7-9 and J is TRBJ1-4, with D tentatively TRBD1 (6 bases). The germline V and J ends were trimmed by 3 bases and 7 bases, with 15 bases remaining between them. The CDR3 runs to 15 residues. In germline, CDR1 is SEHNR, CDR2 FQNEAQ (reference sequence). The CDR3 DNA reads TGTGCCAGCAGCTTTACTTTAACAGGGACTGAAAAACTGTTTTTT. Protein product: CASSFTLTGTEKLFF.

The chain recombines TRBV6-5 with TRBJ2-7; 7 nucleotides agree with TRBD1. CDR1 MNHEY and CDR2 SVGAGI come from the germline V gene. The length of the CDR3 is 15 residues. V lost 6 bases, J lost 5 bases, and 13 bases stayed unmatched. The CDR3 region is CASSHTRQGSHEQYV. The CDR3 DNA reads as TGTGCCAGCAGCCACACGAGACAGGGTTCCCACGAGCAGTACGTC.

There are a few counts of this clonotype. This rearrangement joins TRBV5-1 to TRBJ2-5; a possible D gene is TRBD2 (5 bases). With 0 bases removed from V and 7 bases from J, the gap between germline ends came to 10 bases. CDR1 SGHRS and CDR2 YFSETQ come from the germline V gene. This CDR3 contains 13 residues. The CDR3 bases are TGCGCCAGCAGCTTGGACCCTGCGGGGACCCAGTACTTC. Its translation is CASSLDPAGTQYF.

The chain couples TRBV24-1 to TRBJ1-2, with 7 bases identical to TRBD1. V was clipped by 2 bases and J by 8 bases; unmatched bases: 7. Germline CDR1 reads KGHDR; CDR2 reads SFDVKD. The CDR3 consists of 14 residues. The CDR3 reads CATSDWGQSGGYTF. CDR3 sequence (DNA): TGTGCCACCAGTGATTGGGGACAGAGCGGGGGCTACACCTTC.

As DNA, the CDR3 is TGTGCCAGCAGCCTCCGAGCCTACAATGAGCAGTTCTTC. It yields the protein CASSLRAYNEQFF. The chain has TRBV12-3 or TRBV12-4 and TRBJ2-1; D unclear. CDR3 size: 13 residues. V dropped 6 bases and J dropped 2 bases, with 8 bases sitting between them.

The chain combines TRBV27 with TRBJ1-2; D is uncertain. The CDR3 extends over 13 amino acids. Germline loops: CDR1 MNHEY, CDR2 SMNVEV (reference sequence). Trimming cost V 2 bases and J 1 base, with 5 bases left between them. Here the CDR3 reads CASSLRINYGYTF. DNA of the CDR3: TGTGCCAGCAGTTTACGGATTAACTATGGCTACACCTTC.

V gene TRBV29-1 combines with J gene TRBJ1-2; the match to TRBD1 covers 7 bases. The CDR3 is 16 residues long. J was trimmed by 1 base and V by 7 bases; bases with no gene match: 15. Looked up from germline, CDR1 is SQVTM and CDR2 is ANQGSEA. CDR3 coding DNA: TGCAGCGCCTCCTCCAGGGGGTTGAGGAATAACTATGGCTACACCTTC. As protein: CSASSRGLRNNYGYTF. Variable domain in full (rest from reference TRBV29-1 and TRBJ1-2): SAVISQKPSRDICQRGTSLTIQCQVDSQVTMMFWYRQQPGQSLTLIATANQGSEATYESGFVIDKFPISRPNLTFSTLTVSNMSPEDSSIYLCSASSRGLRNNYGYTFGSGTRLTVV.

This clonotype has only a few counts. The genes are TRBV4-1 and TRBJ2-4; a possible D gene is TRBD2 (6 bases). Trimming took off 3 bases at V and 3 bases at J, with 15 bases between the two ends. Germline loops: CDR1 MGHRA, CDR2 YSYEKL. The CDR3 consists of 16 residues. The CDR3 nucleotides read TGCGCCAGCAGCCACCAACCCGGGGGTGGCAAAAACATTCAGTACTTC. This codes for CASSHQPGGGKNIQYF.

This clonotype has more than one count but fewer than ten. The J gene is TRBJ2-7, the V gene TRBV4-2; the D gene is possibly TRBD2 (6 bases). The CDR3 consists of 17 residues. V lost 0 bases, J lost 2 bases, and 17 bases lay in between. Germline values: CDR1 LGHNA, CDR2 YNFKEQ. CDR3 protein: CASSQDVEGSRTYEQYF. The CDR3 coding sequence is TGTGCCAGCAGCCAAGATGTGGAGGGGTCACGAACCTACGAGCAGTACTTC.

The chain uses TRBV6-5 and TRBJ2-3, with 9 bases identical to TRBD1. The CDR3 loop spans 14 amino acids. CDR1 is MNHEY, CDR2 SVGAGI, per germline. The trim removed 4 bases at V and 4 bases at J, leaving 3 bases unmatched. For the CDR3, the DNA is TGTGCCAGCAGTTGGACAGGGGCGGCAGATACGCAGTATTTT. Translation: CASSWTGAADTQYF.

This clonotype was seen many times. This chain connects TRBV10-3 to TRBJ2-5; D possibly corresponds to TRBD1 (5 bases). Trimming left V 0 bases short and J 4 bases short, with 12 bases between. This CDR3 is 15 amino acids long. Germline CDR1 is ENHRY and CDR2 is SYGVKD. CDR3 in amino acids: CAISESGHHLETQYF. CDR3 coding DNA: TGTGCCATCAGTGAGTCGGGGCACCACTTAGAGACCCAGTACTTC.

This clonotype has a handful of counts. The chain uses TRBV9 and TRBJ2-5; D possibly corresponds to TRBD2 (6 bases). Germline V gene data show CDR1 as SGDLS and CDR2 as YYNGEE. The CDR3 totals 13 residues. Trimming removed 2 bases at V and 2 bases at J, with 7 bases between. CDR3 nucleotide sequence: TGTGCCAGCAGCGTGGCGGGACAAGAGACCCAGTACTTC. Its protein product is CASSVAGQETQYF.

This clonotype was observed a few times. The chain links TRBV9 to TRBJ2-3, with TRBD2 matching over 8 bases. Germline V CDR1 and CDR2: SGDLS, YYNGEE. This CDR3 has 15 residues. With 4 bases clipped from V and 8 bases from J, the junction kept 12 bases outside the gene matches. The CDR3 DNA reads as TGTGCCAGCAGCACTTCTAGCGGGCCCTCCGCTACGCAGTATTTT. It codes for CASSTSSGPSATQYF.

CDR3 residues: CASSQVVGDRGPYGYTF. CDR3 nucleotides: TGCGCCAGCAGCCAAGTCGTGGGGGACAGGGGTCCCTATGGCTACACCTTC. V and J are TRBV4-1 and TRBJ1-2, with TRBD1 identical over 10 bases. CDR3 length equals 17 residues. Trimming at V came to 1 base and at J to 4 bases, leaving 9 bases not matched to a gene. CDR1 MGHRA and CDR2 YSYEKL come from the germline V gene.

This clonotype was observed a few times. CDR3: CASSHLRYQPQHF. In nucleotides, the CDR3 is TGTGCCAGCAGCCATTTGAGGTATCAGCCCCAGCATTTT. The chain joins TRBV27 to TRBJ1-5; no definite D call. V gave up 6 bases and J gave up 5 bases, with 11 bases separating them. The CDR3 is 13 amino acids. CDR1 and CDR2 (germline): MNHEY, SMNVEV (reference sequence).

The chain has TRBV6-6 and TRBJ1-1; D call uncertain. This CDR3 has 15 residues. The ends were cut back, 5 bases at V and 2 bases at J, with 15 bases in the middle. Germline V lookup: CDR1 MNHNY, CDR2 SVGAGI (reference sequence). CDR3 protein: CASSPAWPRNTEAFF. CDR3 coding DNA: TGTGCCAGCAGTCCCGCGTGGCCAAGAAACACTGAAGCTTTCTTT.

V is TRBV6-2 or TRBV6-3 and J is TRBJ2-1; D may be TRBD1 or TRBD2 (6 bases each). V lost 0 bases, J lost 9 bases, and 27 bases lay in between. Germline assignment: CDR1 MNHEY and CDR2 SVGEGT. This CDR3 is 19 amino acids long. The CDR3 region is CASSYSIRLRGLKRSEQFF. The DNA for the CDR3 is TGTGCCAGCAGTTACTCGATTCGGTTACGGGGGCTAAAACGCAGTGAGCAGTTCTTC.

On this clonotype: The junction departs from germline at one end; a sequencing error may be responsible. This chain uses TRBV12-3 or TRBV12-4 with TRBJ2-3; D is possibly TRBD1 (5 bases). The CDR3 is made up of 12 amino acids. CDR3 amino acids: CASSLGQGLTHF. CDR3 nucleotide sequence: TGTGCCAGCAGTTTAGGGCAGGGATTGACACATTTT.

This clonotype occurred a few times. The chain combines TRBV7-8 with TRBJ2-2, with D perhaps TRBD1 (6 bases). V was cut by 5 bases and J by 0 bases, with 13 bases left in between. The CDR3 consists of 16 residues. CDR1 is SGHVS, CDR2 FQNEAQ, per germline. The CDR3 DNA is TGTGCCAGCAGCCCCCGACAGGCCGCGAACACCGGGGAGCTGTTTTTT. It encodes CASSPRQAANTGELFF.

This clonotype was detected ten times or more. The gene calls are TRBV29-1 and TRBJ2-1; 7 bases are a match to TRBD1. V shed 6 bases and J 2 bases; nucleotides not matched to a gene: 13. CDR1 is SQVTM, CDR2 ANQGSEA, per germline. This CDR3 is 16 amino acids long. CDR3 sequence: CSVFLQGSGAYNEQFF. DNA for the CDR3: TGCAGCGTCTTCTTACAGGGGAGTGGGGCCTACAATGAGCAGTTCTTC.

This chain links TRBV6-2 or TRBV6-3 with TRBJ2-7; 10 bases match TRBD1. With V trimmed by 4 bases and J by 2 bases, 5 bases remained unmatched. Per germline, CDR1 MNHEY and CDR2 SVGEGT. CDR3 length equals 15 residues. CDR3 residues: CASSSWDRGAYEQYF. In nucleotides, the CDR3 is TGTGCCAGCAGTTCCTGGGACAGGGGAGCCTACGAGCAGTACTTC.

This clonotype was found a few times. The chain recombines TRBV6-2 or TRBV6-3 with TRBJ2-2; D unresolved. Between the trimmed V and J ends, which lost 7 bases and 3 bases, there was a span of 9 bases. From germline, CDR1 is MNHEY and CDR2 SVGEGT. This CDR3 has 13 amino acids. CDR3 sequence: CASTDSYTGELFF. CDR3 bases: TGTGCCAGCACTGACTCCTACACCGGGGAGCTGTTTTTT.